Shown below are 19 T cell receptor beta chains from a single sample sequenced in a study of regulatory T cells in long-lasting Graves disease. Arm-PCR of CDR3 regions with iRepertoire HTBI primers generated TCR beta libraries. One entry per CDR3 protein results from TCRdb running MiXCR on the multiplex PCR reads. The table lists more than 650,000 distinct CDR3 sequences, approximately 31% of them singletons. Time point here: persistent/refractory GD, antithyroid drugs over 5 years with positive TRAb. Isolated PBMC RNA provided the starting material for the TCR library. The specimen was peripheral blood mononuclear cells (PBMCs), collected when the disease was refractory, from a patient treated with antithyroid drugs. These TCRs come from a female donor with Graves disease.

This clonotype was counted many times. The chain's CDR3 is CASSPLGGWNEKLFF. The CDR3 bases are TGTGCCAGCAGCCCCCTCGGGGGATGGAATGAAAAACTGTTTTTT. The chain is built from TRBV28 and TRBJ1-4; D is possibly TRBD1 (5 bases). The germline V gene has CDR1 MDHEN and CDR2 SYDVKM. The CDR3 has 15 residues. Between the trimmed V and J ends, which lost 6 bases and 5 bases, there was a span of 16 bases. Complete variable domain (other parts from reference TRBV28 and TRBJ1-4): DVKVTQSSRYLVKRTGEKVFLECVQDMDHENMFWYRQDPGLGLRLIYFSYDVKMKEKGDIPEGYSVSREKKERFSLILESASTNQTSMYLCASSPLGGWNEKLFFGSGTQLSVL.

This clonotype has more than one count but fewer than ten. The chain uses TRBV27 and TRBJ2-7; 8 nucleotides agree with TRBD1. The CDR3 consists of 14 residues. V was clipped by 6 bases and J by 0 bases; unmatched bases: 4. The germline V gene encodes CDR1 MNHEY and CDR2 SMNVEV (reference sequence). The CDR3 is CASSRTGPSYEQYF. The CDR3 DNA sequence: TGTGCCAGCAGCCGGACAGGGCCCTCCTACGAGCAGTACTTC.

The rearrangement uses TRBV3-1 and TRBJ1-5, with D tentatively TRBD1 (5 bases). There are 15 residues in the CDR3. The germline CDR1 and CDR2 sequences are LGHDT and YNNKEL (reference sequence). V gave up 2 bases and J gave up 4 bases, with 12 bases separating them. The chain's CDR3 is CASSQKGTGNQPQHF. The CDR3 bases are TGTGCCAGCAGCCAAAAAGGGACGGGAAATCAGCCCCAGCATTTT.

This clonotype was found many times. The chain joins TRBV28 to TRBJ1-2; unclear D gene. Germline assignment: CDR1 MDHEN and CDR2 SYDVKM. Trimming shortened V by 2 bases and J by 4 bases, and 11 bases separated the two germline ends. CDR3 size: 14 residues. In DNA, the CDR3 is TGTGCCAGCAGTTTAAGGGAACTTACCTATGGCTACACCTTC. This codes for CASSLRELTYGYTF.

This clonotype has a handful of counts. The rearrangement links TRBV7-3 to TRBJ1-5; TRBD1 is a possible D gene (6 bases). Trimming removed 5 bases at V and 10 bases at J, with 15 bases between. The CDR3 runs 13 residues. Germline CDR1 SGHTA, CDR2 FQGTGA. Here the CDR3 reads CASSAGQKGPQHF. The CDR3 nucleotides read TGTGCCAGCAGCGCAGGACAGAAGGGACCCCAGCATTTT.

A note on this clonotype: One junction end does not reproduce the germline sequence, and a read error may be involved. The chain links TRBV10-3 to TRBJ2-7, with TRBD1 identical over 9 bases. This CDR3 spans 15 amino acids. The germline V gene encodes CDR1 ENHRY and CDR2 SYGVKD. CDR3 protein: CAISRPGQGSDEQYF. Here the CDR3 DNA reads TGTGCCATCAGTCGTCCGGGACAGGGCTCCGACGAGCAGTACTTC.

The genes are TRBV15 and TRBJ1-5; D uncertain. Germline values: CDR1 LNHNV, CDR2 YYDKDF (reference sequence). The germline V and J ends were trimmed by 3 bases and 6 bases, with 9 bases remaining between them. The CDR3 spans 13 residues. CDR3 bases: TGTGCCACCAGCAGGGGGTCGAGTCAGCCCCAGCATTTT. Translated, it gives CATSRGSSQPQHF.

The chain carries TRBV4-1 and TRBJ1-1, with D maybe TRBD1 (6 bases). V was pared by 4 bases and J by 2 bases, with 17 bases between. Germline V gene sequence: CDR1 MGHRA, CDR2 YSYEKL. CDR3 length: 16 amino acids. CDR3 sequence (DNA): TGCGCCAGCAGCCCTCCTACAGGGATAAGAAACACTGAAGCTTTCTTT. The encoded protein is CASSPPTGIRNTEAFF.

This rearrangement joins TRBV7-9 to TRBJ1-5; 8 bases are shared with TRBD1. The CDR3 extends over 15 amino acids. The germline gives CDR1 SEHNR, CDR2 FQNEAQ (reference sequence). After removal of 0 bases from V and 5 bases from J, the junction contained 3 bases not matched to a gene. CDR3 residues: CASSLADRDYQPQHF. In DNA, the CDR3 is TGTGCCAGCAGCTTAGCGGACAGGGACTATCAGCCCCAGCATTTT.

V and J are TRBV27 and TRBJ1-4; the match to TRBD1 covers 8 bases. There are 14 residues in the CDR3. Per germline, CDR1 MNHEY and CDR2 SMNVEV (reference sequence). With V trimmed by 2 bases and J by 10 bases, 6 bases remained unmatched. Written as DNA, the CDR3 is TGTGCCAGCAGTTTAAGACTCACAGGGGGAAAACTGTTTTTT. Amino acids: CASSLRLTGGKLFF.

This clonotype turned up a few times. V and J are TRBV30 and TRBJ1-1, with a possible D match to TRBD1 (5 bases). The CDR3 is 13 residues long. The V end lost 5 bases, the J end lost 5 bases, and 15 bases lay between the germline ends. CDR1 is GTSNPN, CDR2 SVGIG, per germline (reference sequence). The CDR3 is CAWVRDAATEAFF. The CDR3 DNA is TGTGCCTGGGTCAGGGACGCGGCGACTGAAGCTTTCTTT.

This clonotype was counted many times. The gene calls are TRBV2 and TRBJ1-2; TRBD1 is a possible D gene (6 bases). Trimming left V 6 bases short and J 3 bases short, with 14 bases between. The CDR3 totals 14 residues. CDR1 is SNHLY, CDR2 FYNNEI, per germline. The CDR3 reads CASRTGGGHYGYTF. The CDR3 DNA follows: TGTGCCAGCAGGACCGGAGGGGGGCACTATGGCTACACCTTC.

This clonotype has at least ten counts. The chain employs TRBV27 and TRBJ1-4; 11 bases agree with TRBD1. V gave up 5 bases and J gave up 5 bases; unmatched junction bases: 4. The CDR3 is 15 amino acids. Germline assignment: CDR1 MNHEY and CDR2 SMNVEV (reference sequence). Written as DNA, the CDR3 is TGTGCCAGCAGTCCCTGGGACAGGGGGAATGAAAAACTGTTTTTT. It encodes CASSPWDRGNEKLFF.

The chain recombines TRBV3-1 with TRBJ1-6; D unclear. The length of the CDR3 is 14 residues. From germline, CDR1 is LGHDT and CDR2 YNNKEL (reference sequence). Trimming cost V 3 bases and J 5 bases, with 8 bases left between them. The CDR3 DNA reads TGTGCCAGCAGCCAGGGGTGGAATAATTCACCCCTCCACTTT. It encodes CASSQGWNNSPLHF.

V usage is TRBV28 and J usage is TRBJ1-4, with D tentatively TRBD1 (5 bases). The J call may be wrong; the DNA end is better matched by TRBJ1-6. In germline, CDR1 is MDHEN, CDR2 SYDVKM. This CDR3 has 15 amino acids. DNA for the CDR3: TGTGCCAGCAAACTGCGATGGGCAGGGAATTCACCCCTCCACTTT. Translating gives CASKLRWAGNSPLHF.

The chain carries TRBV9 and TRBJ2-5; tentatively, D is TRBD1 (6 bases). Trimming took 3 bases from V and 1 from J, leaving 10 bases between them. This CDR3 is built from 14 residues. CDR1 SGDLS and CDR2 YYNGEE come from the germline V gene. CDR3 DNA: TGTGCCAGCAGCGAAGGGGGAGCCCAAGAGACCCAGTACTTC. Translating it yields CASSEGGAQETQYF. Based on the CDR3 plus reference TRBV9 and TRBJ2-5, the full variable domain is DSGVTQTPKHLITATGQRVTLRCSPRSGDLSVYWYQQSLDQGLQFLIQYYNGEERAKGNILERFSAQQFPDLHSELNLSSLELGDSALYFCASSEGGAQETQYFGPGTRLLVL.

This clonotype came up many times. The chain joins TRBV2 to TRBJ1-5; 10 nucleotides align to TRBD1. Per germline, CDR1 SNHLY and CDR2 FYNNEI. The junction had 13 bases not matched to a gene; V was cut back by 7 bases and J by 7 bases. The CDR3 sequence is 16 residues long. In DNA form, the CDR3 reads TGTGCCAGCAAAGGGACAGGGGCACCTCAGGGCCAGCCCCAGCATTTT. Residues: CASKGTGAPQGQPQHF.

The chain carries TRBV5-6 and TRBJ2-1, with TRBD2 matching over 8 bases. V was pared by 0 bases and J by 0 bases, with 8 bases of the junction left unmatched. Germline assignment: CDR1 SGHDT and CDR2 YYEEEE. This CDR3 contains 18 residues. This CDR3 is CASSLGWGGRPSYNEQFF. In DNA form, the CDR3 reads TGTGCCAGCAGCTTGGGATGGGGCGGGAGGCCCTCCTACAATGAGCAGTTCTTC.

CDR3 region: CASSPRGTGGILGGYTF. The CDR3 DNA is TGTGCCAGCAGCCCCCGGGGGACAGGGGGCATTTTAGGTGGCTACACCTTC. V is TRBV7-9 and J is TRBJ1-2; TRBD1 aligns across 12 bases. Germline CDR1 is SEHNR and CDR2 is FQNEAQ (reference sequence). Unmatched junction bases numbered 14, after V lost 5 bases and J lost 7 bases. This CDR3 is built from 17 residues.